The entry that follows covers one T cell receptor (beta chain) sequence. The junction had 15 bases not matched to a gene; V was cut back by 3 bases and J by 4 bases. Germline V gene sequence: CDR1 SGHTA, CDR2 FQGNSA. CDR3 length: 18 residues. Original processing notes: Reference gene primers were amplified, and this amplification served to estimate nucleated cell counts. Some clones are missing from TCRdb's copy, which holds only in-frame ones; the method was immunoSEQ multiplex PCR. V and J calls and clone size follow that table, whereas D and trimming were derived from the DNA. The sample carries fewer than 300,000 clones, 90% recorded once. Those enrolled, adults aged roughly 18 to 90 years, came from some 23 US areas. The source of the sample is a study of blood T cell repertoires in COVID-19. Study-wide background: COVID-19 samples, acute and convalescent, were from the United States, Italy and Spain. PBMCs, B-cell-depleted T cells, or T cells were the source of the cDNA or gDNA that made up the material.

The rearrangement uses TRBV7-2 and TRBJ1-5; 7 bases match TRBD1. This receptor was identified in a woman aged 30 to 39 who had recovered from COVID-19. The source material was PBMCs or T cells enriched from blood (not recorded which). The CDR3 loop is CASSFYPTGTLTNQPQHF. In DNA, the CDR3 is TGTGCCAGCAGCTTTTATCCGACAGGGACCCTGACGAATCAGCCCCAGCATTTT.